Included here is one T cell receptor beta chain sequence, with context. As yet, its antigen is unknown. The sample originates from a study of T cell responses to AZD1222 COVID-19 vaccine. Measured with immunoSEQ multiplex PCR; TCRdb has only the in-frame clones, and not every one. Among about 120,000 clones, around 90% were seen once, and the ten largest hold under 4.5%. Study-wide results and caveats: The donor cohort was predominantly white British with a female majority, and clonal diversity may have been underestimated. With dominance at 160-218 and 743-854, vaccine-associated CD4 TCRs spanned spike. Following two doses of AZD1222, Spike-specific TCR breadth and depth rose. Unmutated variant regions are reportedly targeted by nearly half of spike-specific TCRs.

The sequencing used peripheral blood, collected 28 days after the second dose of the MenACWY control vaccine. This receptor was identified in an adult who received the MenACWY meningococcal vaccine as a control.

The CDR3 DNA reads TGTGCCAGCACGGGACAGGGAGCCACCGGGGAGCTGTTTTTT. Its protein is CASTGQGATGELFF. The V and J genes are TRBV2 and TRBJ2-2, with 9 positions matching TRBD1. The CDR3 sequence is 14 residues long. J gave up 4 bases and V 7 bases, and 4 bases lay outside the gene matches. CDR1 and CDR2 (germline): SNHLY, FYNNEI.